This paragraph covers one T cell receptor (beta chain) sequence. The V gene lost 0 bases and the J gene lost 4 bases, with 9 bases spanning the gap. CDR1 and CDR2 (germline): SGHTA, FQGNSA. This CDR3 comprises 15 residues. This specimen comes from a study of T-cell reconstitution after alpha-beta-depleted transplantation in children. TCRbeta library construction was performed incorporating unique molecular identifiers. TCRdb re-called the PCR reads through MiXCR, storing one row per CDR3 protein. In the table there are some 520,000 distinct CDR3 sequences, roughly 33% of which are singletons. The sequencing used PBMCs from the stem cell graft donor, collected from the stem cell graft. The source of this sequence is a human donor who donated a stem cell graft to a child with aplastic anemia. This chain joins TRBV7-2 and TRBJ1-4; unclear D gene. For the CDR3, the DNA is TGTGCCAGCAGCTTAGCCGGCCCTCTTAATGAAAAACTGTTTTTT. This codes for CASSLAGPLNEKLFF.